This TCR beta chain was sequenced for a study of T-cell memory formation after mild COVID-19. Comments on this clonotype: Its antigen is as yet unknown.

From the 5' RACE reads, TCRdb called clonotypes with MiXCR, one entry per CDR3 protein. The sample contains hundreds of thousands of distinct CDR3 sequences, approximately 15% of which appear only once. Whole-study results and caveats: Among CD4+ contracting clones, most were CM and EM, and CD8+ ones EMRA. Clones shrinking between day 15 and 85 showed a balanced CD4/CD8 split, and those that grew later tilted toward CD4+. Pre-infection memory contained some responding clones, which suggested that cross-reactive memory had joined.

J gave up 5 bases and V 5 bases, and 22 bases lay outside the gene matches. The CDR3 sequence is 19 residues long. Looked up from germline, CDR1 is SGHVS and CDR2 is FQNEAQ. This TCR was recovered from a man younger than 35 who had mild COVID-19 (a few samples of this study predate the infection). Cell type and time point are not known. The chain combines TRBV7-8 with TRBJ2-7; TRBD1 matches 9 bases. Sequencing was performed on PBMCs or a T cell subset sorted from them (not recorded which). CDR3 in DNA: TGTGCCAGCAGCGCTACTCTCCCTGGAGAACGGACAGGGGATAACGAGCAGTACGTC. It specifies CASSATLPGERTGDNEQYV.